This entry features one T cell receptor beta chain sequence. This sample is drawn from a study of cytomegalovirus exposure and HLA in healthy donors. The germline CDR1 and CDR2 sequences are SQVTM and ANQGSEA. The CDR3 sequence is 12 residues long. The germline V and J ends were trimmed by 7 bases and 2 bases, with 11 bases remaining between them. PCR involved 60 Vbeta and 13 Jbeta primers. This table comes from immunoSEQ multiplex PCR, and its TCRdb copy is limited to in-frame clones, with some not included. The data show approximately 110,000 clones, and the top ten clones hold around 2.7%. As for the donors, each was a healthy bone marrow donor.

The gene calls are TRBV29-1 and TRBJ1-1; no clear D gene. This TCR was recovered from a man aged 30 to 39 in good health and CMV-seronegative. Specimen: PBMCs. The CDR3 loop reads CSGRLVNTEAFF. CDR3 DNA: TGCAGCGGCCGACTCGTAAACACTGAAGCTTTCTTT. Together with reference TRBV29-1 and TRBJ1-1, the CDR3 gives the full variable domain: SAVISQKPSRDICQRGTSLTIQCQVDSQVTMMFWYRQQPGQSLTLIATANQGSEATYESGFVIDKFPISRPNLTFSTLTVSNMSPEDSSIYLCSGRLVNTEAFFGQGTRLTVV.